Below are 28 T cell receptor beta chains sequenced from a single sample in a study of monozygotic twins with inflammatory bowel disease. No DNA is given; TCRdb re-called the 5' RACE reads and lists each CDR3 protein once. The specimen's table records around 410,000 distinct CDR3 sequences. The sample was blood. These receptors all stem from a human donor with ulcerative colitis or Crohn's disease, or a healthy co-twin of an affected twin (not recorded which).

V and J are TRBV6-6 and TRBJ2-7; the D gene TCRdb calls, TRBD1, cannot be checked with no DNA. Germline values: CDR1 MNHNY, CDR2 SVGAGI (reference sequence). CDR3 length: 12 amino acids. CDR3 protein: CASSRQTYEQYF.

The J gene is TRBJ2-7, the V gene TRBV9. The CDR3 has 15 amino acids. Germline assignment: CDR1 SGDLS and CDR2 YYNGEE. CDR3 amino acids: CASSVGDNALLEQYF. The complete variable domain, with remaining parts taken from reference TRBV9 and TRBJ2-7, reads DSGVTQTPKHLITATGQRVTLRCSPRSGDLSVYWYQQSLDQGLQFLIQYYNGEERAKGNILERFSAQQFPDLHSELNLSSLELGDSALYFCASSVGDNALLEQYFGPGTRLTVT.

The V gene is TRBV28, the J gene TRBJ1-5; there is no DNA to check the TCRdb D call of TRBD1. Germline V gene data show CDR1 as MDHEN and CDR2 as SYDVKM. This CDR3 is built from 18 residues. The CDR3 here is CASRNRDRGKVSNQPQHF. Full variable domain (rest looked up from reference TRBV28 and TRBJ1-5): DVKVTQSSRYLVKRTGEKVFLECVQDMDHENMFWYRQDPGLGLRLIYFSYDVKMKEKGDIPEGYSVSREKKERFSLILESASTNQTSMYLCASRNRDRGKVSNQPQHFGDGTRLSIL.

The V call is TRBV11-2, the J call TRBJ2-7; TCRdb's D call of TRBD2 is untestable without DNA. CDR3 length: 17 amino acids. Germline V gene sequence: CDR1 SGHAT, CDR2 FQNNGV. CDR3 in amino acids: CASSLGVLAGISYEQYF.

The V and J genes are TRBV27 and TRBJ1-1; TCRdb calls TRBD1, which cannot be checked without DNA. The CDR3 consists of 15 residues. CDR1 and CDR2 (germline): MNHEY, SMNVEV (reference sequence). CDR3 in amino acids: CASSVSGTVNTEAFF.

The CDR3 here is CASSLSGKETQYF. J is TRBJ2-5 and V is TRBV12-3 or TRBV12-4; TCRdb's D call of TRBD1 is untestable without DNA. The CDR3 is made up of 13 amino acids.

The chain has TRBV9 and TRBJ2-3. The CDR3 runs to 14 residues. The V gene's germline CDR1 is SGDLS and CDR2 YYNGEE. The CDR3 protein is CASKVGDLTDTQYF.

The chain joins TRBV18 to TRBJ1-5. The germline V gene has CDR1 KGHSH and CDR2 LQKENI. This CDR3 spans 14 amino acids. CDR3 region: CASSPAYSNQPQHF.

The V and J genes are TRBV7-2 and TRBJ2-5; TCRdb's assignment of TRBD2 cannot be checked, as there is no DNA. CDR1 is SGHTA, CDR2 FQGNSA, per germline. The CDR3 has 16 amino acids. The CDR3: CASSLQPSTSVETQYF. The whole variable domain, filled in from reference TRBV7-2 and TRBJ2-5, reads GAGVSQSPSNKVTEKGKDVELRCDPISGHTALYWYRQSLGQGLEFLIYFQGNSAPDKSGLPSDRFSAERTGGSVSTLTIQRTQQEDSAVYLCASSLQPSTSVETQYFGPGTRLLVL.

CDR3: CASSHLLLRQVYNEQFF. This chain joins TRBV6-2 or TRBV6-3 and TRBJ2-1; absent DNA, TCRdb's TRBD1 call cannot be checked. The V gene's germline CDR1 is MNHEY and CDR2 SVGEGT. The CDR3 extends over 17 amino acids.

This chain joins TRBV20-1 and TRBJ1-2; the TRBD1 assignment by TCRdb is unverifiable without DNA. The CDR3 covers 13 residues. Per the germline V gene, CDR1 is DFQATT and CDR2 is SNEGSKA (reference sequence). The CDR3 is CSAKTGELNGYTF.

CDR3 loop: CTSSPPGELFF. This chain uses TRBV12-3 or TRBV12-4 with TRBJ2-2; TCRdb reports TRBD1, a call that lacks DNA to check it against. The CDR3 length is 11 residues.

The J gene is TRBJ2-3, the V gene TRBV5-4; TCRdb reports TRBD2, a call that lacks DNA to check it against. Germline lookup yields CDR1 SGHNT and CDR2 YYREEE (reference sequence). This CDR3 spans 17 amino acids. This CDR3 reads CASSLGVAGGQIDTQYF. Together with reference TRBV5-4 and TRBJ2-3, the CDR3 gives the full variable domain: ETGVTQSPTHLIKTRGQQVTLRCSSQSGHNTVSWYQQALGQGPQFIFQYYREEENGRGNFPPRFSGLQFPNYSSELNVNALELDDSALYLCASSLGVAGGQIDTQYFGPGTRLTVL.

This chain uses TRBV7-7 with TRBJ2-7; TCRdb designates TRBD2, a call that cannot be tested without DNA. Germline values: CDR1 SSHAT, CDR2 FNYEAQ (reference sequence). The CDR3 runs 14 residues. The CDR3 region is CASIQPGTRSEQYF.

V gene TRBV18 combines with J gene TRBJ2-1; TCRdb returns TRBD2, unconfirmable since there is no DNA. The CDR3 contains 13 residues. Germline CDR1 is KGHSH and CDR2 is LQKENI. This CDR3 reads CASSPPGLPEQFF. The variable domain in full, with the rest retrieved from reference TRBV18 and TRBJ2-1, is NAGVMQNPRHLVRRRGQEARLRCSPMKGHSHVYWYRQLPEEGLKFMVYLQKENIIDESGMPKERFSAEFPKEGPSILRIQQVVRGDSAAYFCASSPPGLPEQFFGPGTRLTVL.

The V gene is TRBV27, the J gene TRBJ2-1; TCRdb's D call, TRBD2, is unchecked because there is no DNA. The CDR3 length is 16 residues. Per germline, CDR1 MNHEY and CDR2 SMNVEV (reference sequence). CDR3 amino acids: CASSSPSAGAYNEQFF.

This chain connects TRBV7-9 to TRBJ1-1. The CDR3 loop spans 13 amino acids. Germline CDR1 and CDR2: SEHNR and FQNEAQ (reference sequence). This CDR3 reads CASGIDMNTEAFF.

The CDR3: CASSTGQSVYNEQFF. The rearrangement joins TRBV5-1 to TRBJ2-1; TCRdb names TRBD1, which stays unverified in the absence of DNA. Germline V CDR1 and CDR2: SGHRS, YFSETQ. The CDR3 runs to 15 residues.

The rearrangement links TRBV7-2 to TRBJ2-3; TCRdb's D call of TRBD2 is untestable without DNA. The CDR3 sequence is 16 residues long. The germline CDR1 and CDR2 sequences are SGHTA and FQGNSA. CDR3 loop: CASSLRRRGAGDTQYF.

The rearrangement links TRBV4-2 to TRBJ2-2; the TCRdb call, TRBD2, lacks DNA for checking. The germline V gene encodes CDR1 LGHNA and CDR2 YNFKEQ. This CDR3 contains 15 residues. The chain's CDR3 is CASLGLPPNTGELFF.

This chain connects TRBV28 to TRBJ2-1; TCRdb selects TRBD2, and the lack of DNA leaves this call unchecked. The CDR3 has 13 residues. CDR1 and CDR2 from the germline V gene are MDHEN and SYDVKM. CDR3 amino acids: CASRSPSGHEQFF.

The chain carries TRBV30 and TRBJ2-2; TCRdb designates TRBD2, a call that cannot be tested without DNA. The CDR3 extends over 16 amino acids. Germline V gene data show CDR1 as GTSNPN and CDR2 as SVGIG (reference sequence). The CDR3 here is CASPLAGAANTGELFF.

V is TRBV28 and J is TRBJ2-7. Germline V gives CDR1 MDHEN, CDR2 SYDVKM. The CDR3 has 12 amino acids. The CDR3 here is CASSSVSYEQYF.

J is TRBJ2-1 and V is TRBV29-1; no DNA is available, so the TRBD2 call from TCRdb remains unchecked. CDR3 length: 12 residues. From germline, CDR1 is SQVTM and CDR2 ANQGSEA. CDR3 sequence: CSVEWRGNEQFF.

This chain links TRBV6-2 or TRBV6-3 with TRBJ2-2; TCRdb selects TRBD2, and the lack of DNA leaves this call unchecked. Germline V lookup: CDR1 MNHEY, CDR2 SVGEGT. This CDR3 has 15 amino acids. CDR3 region: CATTLTRRYTGELFF.

The chain carries TRBV2 and TRBJ2-1; TCRdb indicates TRBD2, and absent DNA this call remains unverified. The CDR3 has 18 residues. The V gene's germline CDR1 is SNHLY and CDR2 FYNNEI. This CDR3 reads CASSDPPSGLAGYNEQFF.

V usage is TRBV10-3 and J usage is TRBJ2-5; the TCRdb D gene call, TRBD1, has no DNA to confirm it. This CDR3 spans 13 amino acids. The germline V gene encodes CDR1 ENHRY and CDR2 SYGVKD. CDR3 amino acids: CAISAGGSETQYF.

This chain links TRBV29-1 with TRBJ2-7. The CDR3 is 12 residues long. The germline V gene has CDR1 SQVTM and CDR2 ANQGSEA. Here the CDR3 reads CSVAGQSYEQYF.